The present T cell receptor beta chain was sequenced within a study of T cells in localized non-small cell lung cancer. Germline lookup yields CDR1 GTSNPN and CDR2 SVGIG (reference sequence). The germline V and J ends were trimmed by 4 bases and 0 bases, with 12 bases remaining between them. The CDR3 is 15 residues long. Whole-study findings and limits: Higher T cell density in the blood was associated with longer overall survival, whereas higher adjacent-lung clonality associated with shorter survival. Researchers found a median around 50 of the top 100 tumor clones in adjacent lung. Only one tumor region was sequenced, so heterogeneity remains possible. Uninvolved adjacent lung had more T cell clonality than any other tissue, topping tumor.

In this sample, this clone turned up once. The antigen is undetermined. TCRdb's copy holds only in-frame clones and misses some; the assay was immunoSEQ multiplex PCR. The sample has under 150,000 clones, 70% to 90% seen once. This receptor was obtained from a female donor of 60 years or more with stage I lung adenocarcinoma. The sample was peripheral blood, taken before any cancer treatment. The chain is built from TRBV30 and TRBJ1-4; the D gene is possibly TRBD1 (5 bases). The CDR3 reads CAWTPGRTTNEKLFF. DNA of the CDR3: TGTGCCTGGACGCCGGGACGGACAACTAATGAAAAACTGTTTTTT.